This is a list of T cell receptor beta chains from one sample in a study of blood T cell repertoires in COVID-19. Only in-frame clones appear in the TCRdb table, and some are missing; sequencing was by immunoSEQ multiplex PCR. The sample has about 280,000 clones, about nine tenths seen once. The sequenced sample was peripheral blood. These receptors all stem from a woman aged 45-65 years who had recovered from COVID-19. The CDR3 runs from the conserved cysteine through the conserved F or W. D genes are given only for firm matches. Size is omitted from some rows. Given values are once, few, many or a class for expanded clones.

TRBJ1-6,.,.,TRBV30,CARRESGSPLHF,TGTGCTAGGAGGGAATCGGGTTCACCCCTCCACTTT
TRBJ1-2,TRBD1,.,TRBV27,CASGTGYGYTF,TGTGCCAGCGGGACAGGGTATGGCTACACCTTC
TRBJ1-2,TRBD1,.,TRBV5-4,CASSLFSGQGDYGYTF,TGTGCCAGCAGCCTCTTTTCGGGACAGGGTGACTATGGCTACACCTTC
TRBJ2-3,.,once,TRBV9,CASREQGTDTQYF,TGTGCCAGCAGAGAACAGGGTACAGATACGCAGTATTTT
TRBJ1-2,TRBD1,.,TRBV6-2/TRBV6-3,CASSAWTGGIRNYGYTF,TGTGCCAGCAGTGCCTGGACAGGGGGCATTCGTAACTATGGCTACACCTTC
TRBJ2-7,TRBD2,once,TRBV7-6,CASSYGWASGGGEQYF,TGTGCCAGCAGCTACGGTTGGGCTAGCGGGGGCGGGGAGCAGTACTTC
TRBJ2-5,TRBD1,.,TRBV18,CASSRDRGETQYF,TGTGCCAGCTCACGTGACAGGGGAGAGACCCAGTACTTC
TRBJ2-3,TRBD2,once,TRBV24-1,CATSGTSGITDTQYF,TGTGCCACCAGTGGGACTAGCGGGATCACAGATACGCAGTATTTT
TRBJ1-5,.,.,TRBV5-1,CASSLGGRVTQPQHF,TGCGCCAGCAGCTTGGGGGGCAGGGTAACGCAGCCCCAGCATTTT
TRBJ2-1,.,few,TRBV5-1,CASSLGGGAAGLSSYNEQFF,TGCGCCAGCAGCTTGGGGGGTGGCGCAGCGGGCCTGAGCTCCTACAATGAGCAGTTCTTC
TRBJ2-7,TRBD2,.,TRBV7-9,CASSTLATWGNEQYF,TGTGCCAGCAGCACACTAGCGACCTGGGGCAACGAGCAGTACTTC
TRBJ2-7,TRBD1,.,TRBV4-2,CASSPGPRQGSYEQYF,TGTGCCAGCAGCCCCGGCCCTCGACAGGGTTCCTACGAGCAGTACTTC
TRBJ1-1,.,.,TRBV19,CASSTRNVQGLRTEAFF,TGTGCCAGTAGTACCCGGAACGTACAGGGTTTGAGGACTGAAGCTTTCTTT
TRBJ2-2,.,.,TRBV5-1,CASSLMAGGPTGELFF,TGCGCCAGCAGCTTGATGGCAGGGGGGCCCACCGGGGAGCTGTTTTTT
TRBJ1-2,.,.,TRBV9,CASSVDKGDLGNYGYTF,TGTGCCAGCAGCGTAGACAAGGGGGACCTAGGAAATTATGGCTACACCTTC
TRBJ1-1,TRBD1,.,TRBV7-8,CASSLKQGLNTEAFF,TGTGCCAGCAGCCTCAAACAGGGGTTGAACACTGAAGCTTTCTTT
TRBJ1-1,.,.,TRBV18,CASSPRSLKNTEAFF,TGTGCCAGCTCACCTCGTTCGCTAAAAAACACTGAAGCTTTCTTT
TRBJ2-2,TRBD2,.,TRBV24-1,CATSDWGGRSTGELFF,TGTGCCACCAGTGATTGGGGCGGGAGAAGCACCGGGGAGCTGTTTTTT
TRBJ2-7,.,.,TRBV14,CASSQETSSYEQYF,TGTGCCAGCAGCCAAGAGACTAGCTCCTACGAGCAGTACTTC
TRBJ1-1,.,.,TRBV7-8,CASSLLYGDTEAFF,TGTGCCAGCAGCTTGCTATACGGGGACACTGAAGCTTTCTTT
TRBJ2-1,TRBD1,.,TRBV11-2,CASSFQDRTYNEQFF,TGTGCCAGCAGCTTCCAGGACAGGACGTACAATGAGCAGTTCTTC
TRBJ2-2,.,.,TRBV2,CASRERRLNTGELFF,TGTGCCAGCCGGGAAAGGAGGCTTAACACCGGGGAGCTGTTTTTT